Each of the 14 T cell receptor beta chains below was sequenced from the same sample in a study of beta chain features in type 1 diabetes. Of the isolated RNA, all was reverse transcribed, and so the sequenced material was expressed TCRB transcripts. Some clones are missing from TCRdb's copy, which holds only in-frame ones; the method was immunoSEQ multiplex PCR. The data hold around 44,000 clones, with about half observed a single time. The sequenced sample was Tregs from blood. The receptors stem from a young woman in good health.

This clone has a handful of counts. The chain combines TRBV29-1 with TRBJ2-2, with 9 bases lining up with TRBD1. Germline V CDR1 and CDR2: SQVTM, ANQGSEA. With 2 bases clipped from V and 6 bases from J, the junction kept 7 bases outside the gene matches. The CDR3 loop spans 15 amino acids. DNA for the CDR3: TGCAGCGTTGAATTTTGGACAGGGGTTCCCGGGGAGCTGTTTTTT. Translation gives CSVEFWTGVPGELFF.

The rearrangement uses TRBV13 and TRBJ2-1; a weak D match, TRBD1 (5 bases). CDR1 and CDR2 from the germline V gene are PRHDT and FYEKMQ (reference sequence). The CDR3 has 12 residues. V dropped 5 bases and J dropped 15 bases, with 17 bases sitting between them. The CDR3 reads CASSTRTSMRFF. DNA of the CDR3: TGTGCCAGCAGCACAAGGACAAGTATGAGGTTCTTC.

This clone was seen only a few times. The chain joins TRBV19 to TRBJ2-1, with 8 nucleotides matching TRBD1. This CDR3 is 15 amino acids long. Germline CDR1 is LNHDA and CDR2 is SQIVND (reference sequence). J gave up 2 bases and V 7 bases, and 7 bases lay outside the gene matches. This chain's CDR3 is CASTRTGNPYNEQFF. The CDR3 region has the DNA TGTGCCAGTACCCGGACAGGGAACCCCTACAATGAGCAGTTCTTC.

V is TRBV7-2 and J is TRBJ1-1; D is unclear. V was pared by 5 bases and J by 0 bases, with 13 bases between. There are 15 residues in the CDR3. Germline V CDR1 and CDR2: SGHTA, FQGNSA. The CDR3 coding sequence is TGTGCCAGCAGCCGAGGACTGATAATGAACACTGAAGCTTTCTTT. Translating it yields CASSRGLIMNTEAFF. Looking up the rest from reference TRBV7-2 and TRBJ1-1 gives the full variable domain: GAGVSQSPSNKVTEKGKDVELRCDPISGHTALYWYRQSLGQGLEFLIYFQGNSAPDKSGLPSDRFSAERTGGSVSTLTIQRTQQEDSAVYLCASSRGLIMNTEAFFGQGTRLTVV.

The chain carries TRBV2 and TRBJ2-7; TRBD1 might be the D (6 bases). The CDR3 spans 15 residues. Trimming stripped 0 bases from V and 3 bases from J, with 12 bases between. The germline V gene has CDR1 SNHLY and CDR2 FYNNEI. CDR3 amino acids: CASSEARGGIYEQYF. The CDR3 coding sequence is TGTGCCAGCAGTGAAGCAAGAGGGGGAATCTACGAGCAGTACTTC.

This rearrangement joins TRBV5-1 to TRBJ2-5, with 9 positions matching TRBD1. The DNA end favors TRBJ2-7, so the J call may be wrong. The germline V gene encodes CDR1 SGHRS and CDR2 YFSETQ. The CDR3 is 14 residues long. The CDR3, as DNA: TGCGCCAGCAGCTGGACCGGGACAGGGAGCGAGCAGTACTTC. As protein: CASSWTGTGSEQYF.

CDR3: CAIKGQTSAEAFF. The CDR3 DNA follows: TGTGCCATCAAGGGGCAGACCTCCGCTGAAGCTTTCTTT. The chain links TRBV10-3 to TRBJ1-1; D is perhaps TRBD1 (5 bases). Germline V CDR1 and CDR2: ENHRY, SYGVKD. This CDR3 has 13 amino acids. With 7 bases removed from V and 6 bases from J, the gap between germline ends came to 15 bases.

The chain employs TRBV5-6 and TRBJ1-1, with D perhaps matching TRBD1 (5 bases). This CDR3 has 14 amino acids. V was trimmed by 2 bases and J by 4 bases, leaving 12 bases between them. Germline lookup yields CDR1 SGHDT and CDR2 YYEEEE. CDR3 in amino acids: CASSFFRASTEAFF. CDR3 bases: TGTGCCAGCAGCTTTTTCAGGGCAAGCACTGAAGCTTTCTTT.

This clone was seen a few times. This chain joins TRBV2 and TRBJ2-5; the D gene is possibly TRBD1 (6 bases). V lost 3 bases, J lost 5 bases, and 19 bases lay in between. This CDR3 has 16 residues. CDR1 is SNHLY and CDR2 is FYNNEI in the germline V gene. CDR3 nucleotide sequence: TGTGCCAGCAGTGACCAGGGCTCCTTAAGGGGGGAGACCCAGTACTTC. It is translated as CASSDQGSLRGETQYF.

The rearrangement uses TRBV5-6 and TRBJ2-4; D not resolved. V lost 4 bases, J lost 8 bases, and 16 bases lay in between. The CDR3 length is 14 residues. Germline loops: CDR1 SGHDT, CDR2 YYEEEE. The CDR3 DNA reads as TGTGCCAGCAGCCTCAGGATGAAGTGGGACATTCAGTACTTC. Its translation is CASSLRMKWDIQYF.

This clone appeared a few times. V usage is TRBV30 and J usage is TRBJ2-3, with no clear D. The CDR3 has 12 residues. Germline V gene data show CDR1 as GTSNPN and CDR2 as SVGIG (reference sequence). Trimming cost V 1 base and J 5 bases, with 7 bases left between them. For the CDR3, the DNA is TGTGCCTGGAGTGGGCAAGTAGATACGCAGTATTTT. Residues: CAWSGQVDTQYF.

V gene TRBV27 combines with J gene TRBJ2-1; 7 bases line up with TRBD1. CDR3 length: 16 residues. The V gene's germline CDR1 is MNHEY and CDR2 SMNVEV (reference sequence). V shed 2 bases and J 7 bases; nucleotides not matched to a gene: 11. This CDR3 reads CASSLPNRGLTNEQFF. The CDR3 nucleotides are TGTGCCAGCAGTTTACCCAACAGGGGTTTAACGAATGAGCAGTTCTTC.

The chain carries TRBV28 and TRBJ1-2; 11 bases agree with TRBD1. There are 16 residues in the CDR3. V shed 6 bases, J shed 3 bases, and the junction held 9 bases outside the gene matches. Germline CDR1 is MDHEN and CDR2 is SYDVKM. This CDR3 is CASRRGQGAGDYGYTF. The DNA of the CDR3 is TGTGCCAGCAGACGTGGACAGGGGGCAGGTGACTATGGCTACACCTTC.

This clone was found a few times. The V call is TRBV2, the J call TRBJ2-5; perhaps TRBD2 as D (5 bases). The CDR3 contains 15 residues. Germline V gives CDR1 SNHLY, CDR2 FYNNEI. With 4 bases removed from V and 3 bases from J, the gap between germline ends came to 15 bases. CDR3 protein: CASSGNWLREETQYF. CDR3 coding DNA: TGTGCCAGCAGTGGTAACTGGTTGAGGGAAGAGACCCAGTACTTC.